Each of the 14 T cell receptor beta chains below was sequenced from the same sample in a study of shared clonotypes between healthy human individuals. Sequencing used immunoSEQ multiplex PCR; TCRdb keeps in-frame clones, though not all of them. The sample lists millions of clones, more than 85% seen once, with 1.5% to 2% in the top ten. Terminally differentiated effector memory CD45RA+ cells were excluded by CCR7 positive selection of CD45RO-negative cells. The sample was naive CD8+ T cells from PBMCs. The receptors stem from a man between 18 and 35 years old in good health. Some clones in this sample may be carry-over from other donors' samples.

The chain combines TRBV29-1 with TRBJ1-2; D possibly corresponds to TRBD1 (6 bases). The CDR3 totals 15 residues. V lost 2 bases, J lost 7 bases, and 20 bases lay in between. Germline V lookup: CDR1 SQVTM, CDR2 ANQGSEA. This CDR3 is CSVEQYGGPMGGYTF. The CDR3, as DNA: TGCAGCGTTGAACAATACGGGGGGCCAATGGGTGGCTACACCTTC. The full variable domain, with the rest looked up from reference TRBV29-1 and TRBJ1-2, is SAVISQKPSRDICQRGTSLTIQCQVDSQVTMMFWYRQQPGQSLTLIATANQGSEATYESGFVIDKFPISRPNLTFSTLTVSNMSPEDSSIYLCSVEQYGGPMGGYTFGSGTRLTVV.

The chain is built from TRBV27 and TRBJ2-7; TRBD1 agrees at 9 bases. The CDR3 has 15 amino acids. V lost 7 bases, J lost 7 bases, and 14 bases stayed unmatched. From germline, CDR1 is MNHEY and CDR2 SMNVEV (reference sequence). The chain's CDR3 is CASTSAGQGVFEQYF. The DNA for the CDR3 is TGTGCCAGCACCTCGGCGGGACAGGGTGTCTTTGAGCAGTACTTC.

V gene TRBV28 combines with J gene TRBJ2-2; D gene uncertain. This CDR3 spans 16 amino acids. CDR1 and CDR2 (germline): MDHEN, SYDVKM. Trimming cost V 1 base and J 1 base, with 10 bases left between them. CDR3 amino acids: CASSLFLLGNTGELFF. In DNA, the CDR3 is TGTGCCAGCAGTTTATTTCTTCTCGGGAACACCGGGGAGCTGTTTTTT.

This chain uses TRBV19 with TRBJ2-5; 9 nucleotides line up with TRBD1. Trimming at V came to 2 bases and at J to 5 bases, leaving 9 bases not matched to a gene. Germline values: CDR1 LNHDA, CDR2 SQIVND (reference sequence). The CDR3 extends over 16 amino acids. The CDR3 sequence is CASSISTGGVWETQYF. The CDR3, as DNA: TGTGCCAGTAGTATAAGCACAGGGGGCGTATGGGAGACCCAGTACTTC. Full variable domain (missing parts from reference TRBV19 and TRBJ2-5): DGGITQSPKYLFRKEGQNVTLSCEQNLNHDAMYWYRQDPGQGLRLIYYSQIVNDFQKGDIAEGYSVSREKKESFPLTVTSAQKNPTAFYLCASSISTGGVWETQYFGPGTRLLVL.

This clone was detected once. The chain joins TRBV11-2 to TRBJ2-7; D is perhaps TRBD1 or TRBD2 (7 bases each). Germline V lookup: CDR1 SGHAT, CDR2 FQNNGV. Trimming removed 4 bases from V and 2 bases from J, with 12 bases in between. The CDR3 extends over 14 amino acids. CDR3 protein: CASSWQGGAYEQYF. As DNA, the CDR3 is TGTGCCAGCAGCTGGCAGGGGGGGGCCTACGAGCAGTACTTC.

The rearrangement joins TRBV27 to TRBJ1-3; no clear D gene. The CDR3 is 15 residues long. V lost 5 bases, J lost 0 bases, and 11 bases lay in between. Germline values: CDR1 MNHEY, CDR2 SMNVEV (reference sequence). The CDR3 DNA follows: TGTGCCAGCAGTCCATCGGCGAGCTCTGGAAACACCATATATTTT. This sequence encodes CASSPSASSGNTIYF.

CDR3 region: CASSPIMGQGLPYEQYF. The CDR3 bases are TGTGCCAGCAGTCCGATCATGGGACAGGGCCTCCCCTACGAGCAGTACTTC. The gene calls are TRBV27 and TRBJ2-7; 9 bases fit TRBD1. V was clipped by 5 bases and J by 2 bases; unmatched bases: 13. The CDR3 has 17 amino acids. The germline CDR1 and CDR2 sequences are MNHEY and SMNVEV (reference sequence).

This chain links TRBV4-1 with TRBJ1-1, with 7 bases identical to TRBD1. V lost 2 bases, J lost 3 bases, and 6 bases stayed unmatched. This CDR3 is 15 amino acids long. Per the germline V gene, CDR1 is MGHRA and CDR2 is YSYEKL. In DNA form, the CDR3 reads TGCGCCAGCAGCCAAATTCACAGGGGCGACACTGAAGCTTTCTTT. Amino acid sequence: CASSQIHRGDTEAFF.

This clone was picked up one time. The rearrangement links TRBV19 to TRBJ1-5; D perhaps matches TRBD1 (5 bases). The germline V gene has CDR1 LNHDA and CDR2 SQIVND (reference sequence). The CDR3 consists of 14 residues. V dropped 5 bases and J dropped 3 bases, with 11 bases sitting between them. CDR3 amino acids: CASSYYRSNQPQHF. CDR3 coding DNA: TGTGCCAGTAGTTACTACAGGTCCAATCAGCCCCAGCATTTT.

The V and J genes are TRBV28 and TRBJ2-7; tentatively, D is TRBD2 (5 bases). CDR3 length: 14 residues. The germline V gene has CDR1 MDHEN and CDR2 SYDVKM. The V end lost 3 bases, the J end lost 3 bases, and 12 bases lay between the germline ends. DNA for the CDR3: TGTGCCAGCAGTTTCGGGCGGAGGAACTACGAGCAGTACTTC. As protein: CASSFGRRNYEQYF.

The DNA of the CDR3 is TGTGCCAGCAGCTTAAGAGGAGTTGAGACCCAGTACTTC. Translating gives CASSLRGVETQYF. The rearrangement uses TRBV7-9 and TRBJ2-5; D unclear. The CDR3 is 13 residues long. V lost 2 bases to trimming and J lost 5 bases, with 9 bases between them. Germline CDR1 SEHNR, CDR2 FQNEAQ (reference sequence).

The chain couples TRBV19 to TRBJ1-1; possible D gene TRBD1, 5 bases. The CDR3 extends over 13 amino acids. Germline CDR1 reads LNHDA; CDR2 reads SQIVND (reference sequence). V lost 6 bases to trimming and J lost 6 bases, with 14 bases between them. CDR3: CASRAGRGAEAFF. CDR3 DNA sequence: TGTGCCAGTAGGGCGGGGAGAGGGGCTGAAGCTTTCTTT.

The chain carries TRBV11-2 and TRBJ2-7; D gene ambiguous. The CDR3 has 13 residues. The germline CDR1 and CDR2 sequences are SGHAT and FQNNGV. V lost 1 base to trimming and J lost 3 bases, with 7 bases between them. CDR3 nucleotide sequence: TGTGCCAGCAGCTTAGGGCGGTACTACGAGCAGTACTTC. This codes for CASSLGRYYEQYF.

This chain uses TRBV7-2 with TRBJ2-3; 8 positions agree with TRBD1. The trim removed 5 bases at V and 0 bases at J, leaving 10 bases unmatched. The CDR3 loop spans 17 amino acids. Germline V gives CDR1 SGHTA, CDR2 FQGNSA. The CDR3 region is CASSLDWTGISTDTQYF. The CDR3 coding sequence is TGTGCCAGCAGCCTCGATTGGACAGGGATAAGCACAGATACGCAGTATTTT.